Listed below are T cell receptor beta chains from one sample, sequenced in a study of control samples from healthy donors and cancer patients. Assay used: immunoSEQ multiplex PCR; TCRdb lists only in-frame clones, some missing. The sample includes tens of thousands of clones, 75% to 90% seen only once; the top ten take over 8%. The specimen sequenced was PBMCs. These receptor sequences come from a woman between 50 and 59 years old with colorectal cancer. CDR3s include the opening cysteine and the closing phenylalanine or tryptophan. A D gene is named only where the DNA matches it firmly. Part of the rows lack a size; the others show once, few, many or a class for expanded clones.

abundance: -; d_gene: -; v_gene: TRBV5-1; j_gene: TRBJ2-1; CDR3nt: TGCGCCAGCAGCCCCGGGGGTTACAATGAGCAGTTCTTC; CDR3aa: CASSPGGYNEQFF
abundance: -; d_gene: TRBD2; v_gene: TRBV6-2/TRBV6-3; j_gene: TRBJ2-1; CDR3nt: TGTGCCAGCACCCCTAGCGGGGGGGAGCAGTTCTTC; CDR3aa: CASTPSGGEQFF
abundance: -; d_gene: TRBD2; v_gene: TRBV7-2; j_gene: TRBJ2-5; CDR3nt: TGTGCCAGCAAATTGGGTGGCGGGGGGGCGTTGGAGACCCAGTACTTC; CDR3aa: CASKLGGGGALETQYF
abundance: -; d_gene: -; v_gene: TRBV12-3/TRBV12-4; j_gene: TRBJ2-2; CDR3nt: TGTGCCAGCTGTCCAGGGACGGCCGGGGAGCTGTTTTTT; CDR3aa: CASCPGTAGELFF
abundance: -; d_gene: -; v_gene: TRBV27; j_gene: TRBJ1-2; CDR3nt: TGTGCCAGCAGTTTCGGAGGGAATGGCTACACCTTC; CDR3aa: CASSFGGNGYTF
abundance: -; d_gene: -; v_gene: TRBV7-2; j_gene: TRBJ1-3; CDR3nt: TGTGCCAGCAGCTTAAAGGGGGACAAGTCTGGAAACACCATATATTTT; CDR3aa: CASSLKGDKSGNTIYF
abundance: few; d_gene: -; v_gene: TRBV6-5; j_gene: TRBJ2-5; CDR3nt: TGTGCCGCAAACCGACAGTTCCAAGAGACCCAGTACTTC; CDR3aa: CAANRQFQETQYF
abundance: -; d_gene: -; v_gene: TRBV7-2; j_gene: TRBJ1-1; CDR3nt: TGTGCCAGCAGCTTACTGGCAGGTCTGACTGAAGCTTTCTTT; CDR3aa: CASSLLAGLTEAFF
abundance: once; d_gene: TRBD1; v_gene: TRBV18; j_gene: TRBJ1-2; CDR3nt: TGTGCCAGCTCACCAAAGGGGGCCCCCGTAACTGGAGGCTACACCTTC; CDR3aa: CASSPKGAPVTGGYTF
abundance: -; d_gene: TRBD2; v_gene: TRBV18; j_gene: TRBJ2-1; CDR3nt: TGTGCCAGCTCACCGCGACTAGCGGGGGACAATGAGCAGTTCTTC; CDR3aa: CASSPRLAGDNEQFF
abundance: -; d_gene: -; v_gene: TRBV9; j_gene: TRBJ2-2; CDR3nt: TGTGCCAGCAGCGCCGGGACCATTCACACCGGGGAGCTGTTTTTT; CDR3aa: CASSAGTIHTGELFF
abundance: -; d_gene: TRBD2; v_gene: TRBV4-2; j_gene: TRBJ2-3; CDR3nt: TGTGCCAGCAGCGACGGACTAGCGTCAGATACGCAGTATTTT; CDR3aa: CASSDGLASDTQYF
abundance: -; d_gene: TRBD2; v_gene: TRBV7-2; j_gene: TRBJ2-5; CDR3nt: TGTGCCAGCAGCCCTCCTAATAGCGGGGCAAGACAAGAGACCCAGTACTTC; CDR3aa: CASSPPNSGARQETQYF
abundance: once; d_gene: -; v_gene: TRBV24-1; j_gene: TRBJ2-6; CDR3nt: TGTGCCACCAGTGACTCTGGGGCCAACGTCCTGACTTTC; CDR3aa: CATSDSGANVLTF
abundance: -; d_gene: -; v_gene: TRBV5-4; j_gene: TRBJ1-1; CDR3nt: TGTGCCAGCAGCTTGGGGGGGATGAACACTGAAGCTTTCTTT; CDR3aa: CASSLGGMNTEAFF
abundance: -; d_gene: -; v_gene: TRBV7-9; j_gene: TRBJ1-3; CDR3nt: TGTGCCAGCAGTTCCAGCGAGGACAGTATTGGAAACACCATATATTTT; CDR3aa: CASSSSEDSIGNTIYF
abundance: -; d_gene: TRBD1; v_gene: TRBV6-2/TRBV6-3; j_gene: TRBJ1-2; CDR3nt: TGTGCCAGCAGTTACCCACCGACAGGGGGCCATGGCTACACCTTC; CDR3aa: CASSYPPTGGHGYTF
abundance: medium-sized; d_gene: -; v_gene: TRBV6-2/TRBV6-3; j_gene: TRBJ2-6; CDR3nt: TGTGCCAGCAGCCGGGACACTGGGGCCAACGTCCTGACTTTC; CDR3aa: CASSRDTGANVLTF
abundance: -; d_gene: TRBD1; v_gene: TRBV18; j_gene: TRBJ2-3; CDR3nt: TGTGCCAGCTCACCTGGACAGGGGGAGGTAGATACGCAGTATTTT; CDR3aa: CASSPGQGEVDTQYF
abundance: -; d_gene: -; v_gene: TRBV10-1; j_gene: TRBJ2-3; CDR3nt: TGCGCCAGCAGCAGGGACAACACAGATACGCAGTATTTT; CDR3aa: CASSRDNTDTQYF
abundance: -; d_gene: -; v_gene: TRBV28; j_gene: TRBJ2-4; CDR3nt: TGTGCCAGCACCCCCCCCGGGCTAGCCAAAAACATTCAGTACTTC; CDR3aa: CASTPPGLAKNIQYF
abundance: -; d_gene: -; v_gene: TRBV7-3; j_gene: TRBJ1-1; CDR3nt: TGTGCCAGCAGCCTCGTCGAAGGGCAGACTGAAGCTTTCTTT; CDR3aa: CASSLVEGQTEAFF
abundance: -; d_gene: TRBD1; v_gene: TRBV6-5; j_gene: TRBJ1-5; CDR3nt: TGTGCCAGCAGTTCCGGAGGGACAGTTAGCAATCAGCCCCAGCATTTT; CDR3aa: CASSSGGTVSNQPQHF
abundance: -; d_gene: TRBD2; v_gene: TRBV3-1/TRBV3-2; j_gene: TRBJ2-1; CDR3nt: TGTGCCAGCAGCCACAACGGGGGGTCCTACAATGAGCAGTTCTTC; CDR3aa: CASSHNGGSYNEQFF
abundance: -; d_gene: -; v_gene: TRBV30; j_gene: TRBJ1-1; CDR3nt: TGTGCCTGGAGTGTACGAGGTGGGAACACTGAAGCTTTCTTT; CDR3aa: CAWSVRGGNTEAFF
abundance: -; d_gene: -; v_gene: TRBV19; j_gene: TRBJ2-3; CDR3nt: TGTGCCAGTAGTACTTCCGGGGGATTAGGGGAAAAGGCGCAGTATTTT; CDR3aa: CASSTSGGLGEKAQYF
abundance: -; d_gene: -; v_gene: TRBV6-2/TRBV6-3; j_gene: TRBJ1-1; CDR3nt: TGTGCCAGCAGCGTGCCCGGTGTGGGCACTGAAGCTTTCTTT; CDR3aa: CASSVPGVGTEAFF
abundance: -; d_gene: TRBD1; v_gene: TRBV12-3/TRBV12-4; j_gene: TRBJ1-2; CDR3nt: TGTGCCAGCAGTCAGACGGGACAGGCTGGCTACACCTTC; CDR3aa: CASSQTGQAGYTF
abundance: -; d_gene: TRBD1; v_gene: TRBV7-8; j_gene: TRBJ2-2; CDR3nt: TGTGCCAGCAGCTTATCGACAGGGGGAGCCGGGGAGCTGTTTTTT; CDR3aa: CASSLSTGGAGELFF
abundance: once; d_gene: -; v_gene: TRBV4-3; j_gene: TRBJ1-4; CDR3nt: TGCGCCAGCAGCCAAGGTCCGAGAGGTTCCCGGAATGACTGGCTGTTTTTT; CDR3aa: CASSQGPRGSRNDWLFF
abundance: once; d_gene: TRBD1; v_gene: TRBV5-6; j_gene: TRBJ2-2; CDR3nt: TGTGCCAGCAGCTTTGGGACAGGGACCACTACCGGGGAGCTGTTTTTT; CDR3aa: CASSFGTGTTTGELFF
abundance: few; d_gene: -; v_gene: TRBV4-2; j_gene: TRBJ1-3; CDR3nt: TGTGCCAGCAGCCAAGATGACCTGAGCTCTGGAAACACCATATATTTT; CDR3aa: CASSQDDLSSGNTIYF
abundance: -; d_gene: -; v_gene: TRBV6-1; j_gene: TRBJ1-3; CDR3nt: TGTGCCAGCAGATTGACAACTGGAAACACCATATATTTT; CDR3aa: CASRLTTGNTIYF
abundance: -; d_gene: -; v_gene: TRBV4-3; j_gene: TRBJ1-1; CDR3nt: TGCGCCAGCAACCTGGGTAGAGGGGTAAGCACTGAAGCTTTCTTT; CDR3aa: CASNLGRGVSTEAFF
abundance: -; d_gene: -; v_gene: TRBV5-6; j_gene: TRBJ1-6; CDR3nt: TGTGCCAGCAGCTTGGGGGGGGTCGATAATTCACCCCTCCACTTT; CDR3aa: CASSLGGVDNSPLHF
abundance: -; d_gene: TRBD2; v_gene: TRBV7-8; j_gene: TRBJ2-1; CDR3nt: TGTGCCAGCAGCCCGGGGGGTGGGCAGTTCTTC; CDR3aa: CASSPGGGQFF
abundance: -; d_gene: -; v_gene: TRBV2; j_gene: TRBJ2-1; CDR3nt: TGTGCCAGCAGCACCGAACCCGGGGGCTACAATGAGCAGTTCTTC; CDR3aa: CASSTEPGGYNEQFF
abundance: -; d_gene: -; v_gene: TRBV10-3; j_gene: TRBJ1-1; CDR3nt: TGTGCCATCAGTGAGTCGGGGGGGCGTACAAATGAAGCTTTCTTT; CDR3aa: CAISESGGRTNEAFF
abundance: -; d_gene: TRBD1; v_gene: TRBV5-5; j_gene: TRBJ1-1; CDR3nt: TGTGCCAGCAGCTTGTTCAGGGGGTACACTGAAGCTTTCTTT; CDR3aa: CASSLFRGYTEAFF
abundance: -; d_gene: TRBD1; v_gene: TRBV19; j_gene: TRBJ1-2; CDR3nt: TGTGCCAGTAGTATACAGGGGGCCTATGGCTACACCTTC; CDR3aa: CASSIQGAYGYTF
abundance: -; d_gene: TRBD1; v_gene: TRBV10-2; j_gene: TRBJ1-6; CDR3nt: TGCGCCAGCGGCGACAGGGGGCGATTTTATTCACCCCTCCACTTT; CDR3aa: CASGDRGRFYSPLHF
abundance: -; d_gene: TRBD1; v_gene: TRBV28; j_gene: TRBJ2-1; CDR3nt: TGTGCCAGCATTCTTATACGGGCAGGGGGCTATGAGCAGTTCTTC; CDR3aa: CASILIRAGGYEQFF
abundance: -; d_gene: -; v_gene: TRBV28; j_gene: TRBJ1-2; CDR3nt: TGTGCCAGTGAGGACTCCGACTATGGCTACACCTTC; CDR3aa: CASEDSDYGYTF
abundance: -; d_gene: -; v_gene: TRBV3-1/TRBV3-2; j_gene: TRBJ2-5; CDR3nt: TGTGCCAGCAGCCAGCCTCAAGAGACCCAGTACTTC; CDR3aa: CASSQPQETQYF
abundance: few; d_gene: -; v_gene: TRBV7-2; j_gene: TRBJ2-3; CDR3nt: TGTGCCAGCAGCCCGGGACATAGAACAGATACGCAGTATTTT; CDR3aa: CASSPGHRTDTQYF
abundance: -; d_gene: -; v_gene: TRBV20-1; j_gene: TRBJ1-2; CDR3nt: TGCAGTGTTCTACAGGATTATGGCTACACCTTC; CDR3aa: CSVLQDYGYTF